The sequence of this TCR beta chain was determined in a study of blood T cell repertoires in COVID-19. Looking at the study overall: Sources were T cells, B-cell-depleted T cells, or PBMCs; the material itself was cDNA or gDNA.

Germline V gene data show CDR1 as SEHNR and CDR2 as FQNEAQ (reference sequence). This CDR3 spans 13 amino acids. J was trimmed by 4 bases and V by 4 bases; bases with no gene match: 2. This clone was seen many times. Method: immunoSEQ multiplex PCR; TCRdb's copy keeps in-frame clones and lacks some. The repertoire holds about 280,000 clones, with around 90% as singletons. The sample was peripheral blood. This TCR came from a young man with active or convalescent COVID-19. V usage is TRBV7-9 and J usage is TRBJ1-1; TRBD1 matches 8 bases. The CDR3 sequence: CASSSGQGTEAFF. The CDR3 nucleotides read TGTGCCAGCAGCTCCGGACAGGGCACTGAAGCTTTCTTT.